This T cell receptor (beta chain) emerged from a study of cytomegalovirus exposure and HLA in healthy donors. Study outcomes and limitations: In the analysis, some V segments, TRBV6-2 and TRBV6-3 included, were excluded as indistinguishable.

60 Vbeta and 13 Jbeta primers were used in PCR. Sequencing used immunoSEQ multiplex PCR; TCRdb keeps in-frame clones, though not all of them. In the table there are approximately 110,000 clones, roughly three quarters of which are singletons. At sampling all donors were nominally healthy, likely with unrecorded immune exposures. With respect to this clone: Its antigen is unknown.

V lost 6 bases, J lost 3 bases, and 6 bases stayed unmatched. The CDR3 is made up of 13 amino acids. Looked up from germline, CDR1 is SQVTM and CDR2 is ANQGSEA. The rearrangement joins TRBV29-1 to TRBJ2-5; 8 bases are a match to TRBD1. The TCR comes from a man in his forties in good health and CMV-seronegative. The sequenced material came from PBMCs. The CDR3 here is CSVGTGLEETQYF. DNA of the CDR3: TGCAGCGTCGGGACAGGCCTTGAAGAGACCCAGTACTTC.